This T cell receptor (beta chain) was retrieved from a study of cytomegalovirus exposure and HLA in healthy donors. PCR involved 60 Vbeta and 13 Jbeta primers. The data were produced by immunoSEQ multiplex PCR, yet TCRdb's version contains in-frame clones alone and is incomplete. The table shows 100,000 to 150,000 clones, with 70% to 80% occurring only once. CDR3 length: 14 residues. V was pared by 6 bases and J by 7 bases, with 8 bases of the junction left unmatched. Germline CDR1 is MNHNY and CDR2 is SVGAGI (reference sequence). The gene calls are TRBV6-6 and TRBJ2-1, with 8 bases identical to TRBD2. The receptor was isolated from a woman in her sixties in good health and CMV-seronegative. Input material: PBMCs. The CDR3 DNA reads TGTGCCAGCAGACAAAGCGGGAGTCGGAATGAGCAGTTCTTC. Protein: CASRQSGSRNEQFF.